This T cell receptor (beta chain) was captured in a study of T-cell memory formation after mild COVID-19. In the study overall: Largely, TCR clusters stayed within a single donor.

With constant-segment primers, 5'RACE yielded cDNA libraries of TCR alpha and TCR beta that carried sample barcodes and UMIs. MiXCR, applied by TCRdb to the 5' RACE reads, yields one record per CDR3 protein. The sample records approximately 390,000 distinct CDR3 sequences, 15% to 20% being singletons. With regard to this clonotype: Antigen unknown.

The study, taken as a whole, reports: Balance between CD4 and CD8 was seen in clones contracting day 15 to 85, and a CD4+ lean was seen in later expanders. CD4+ contracting clones were mainly CM and EM; CD8+ ones, EMRA.

The CDR3 is made up of 17 amino acids. The germline gives CDR1 MNHEY, CDR2 SMNVEV (reference sequence). J was trimmed by 5 bases and V by 2 bases; bases with no gene match: 8. Input material: PBMCs or a T cell subset sorted from them (not recorded which). This receptor was taken from a man aged 18 to 29 who had mild COVID-19 (a few samples of this study predate the infection). Cell type and time point are not known. This rearrangement joins TRBV27 to TRBJ2-1; 11 bases map to TRBD2. CDR3: CASSLPILAGADNEQFF. The CDR3, as DNA: TGTGCCAGCAGTTTACCCATACTAGCGGGGGCCGACAATGAGCAGTTCTTC.